Listed below are T cell receptor beta chains from one sample, sequenced in a study of blood T cell repertoires in COVID-19. The table came from immunoSEQ multiplex PCR; TCRdb's copy has only in-frame clones and leaves some out. The repertoire includes approximately 70,000 clones, 82% of them detected once, and around a sixth sits in the top ten. Sequences were obtained from peripheral blood. These receptors originate from a human donor in a cohort sampled during active COVID-19. Both conserved end residues are part of each CDR3. Size is omitted from some rows. Given values are once, few, many or a class for expanded clones.

CDR3: CSASGVNTEAFF; V: TRBV20-1; J: TRBJ1-1; size: -
CDR3: CASSARRGEVGETQYF; V: TRBV6-1; J: TRBJ2-5; size: -
CDR3: CASSPGTGRDEQYF; V: TRBV9; J: TRBJ2-7; size: -
CDR3: CASSFRGKSSGANVLTF; V: TRBV5-1; J: TRBJ2-6; size: -
CDR3: CASTAGPTNEKLFF; V: TRBV19; J: TRBJ1-4; size: once
CDR3: CASSPASQGKREQYF; V: TRBV18; J: TRBJ2-7; size: -
CDR3: CASSEGADVGNQPQHF; V: TRBV2; J: TRBJ1-5; size: -
CDR3: CASSPGGNALRPQHF; V: TRBV4-1; J: TRBJ1-5; size: -
CDR3: CASSLKGQGGNEKLFF; V: TRBV5-1; J: TRBJ1-4; size: -
CDR3: CASSGGLGNYGYTF; V: TRBV9; J: TRBJ1-2; size: -
CDR3: CASSRPFGGSEQYF; V: TRBV5-4; J: TRBJ2-7; size: -
CDR3: CASSLGAYHNSPLHF; V: TRBV7-8; J: TRBJ1-6; size: -
CDR3: CAWSVSGIAYYF; V: TRBV30; J: TRBJ2-7; size: -
CDR3: CSASGQGDIYEQYF; V: TRBV20-1; J: TRBJ2-7; size: -
CDR3: CAWSLGQGEYYGYTF; V: TRBV30; J: TRBJ1-2; size: few
CDR3: CASSSGVQGNRDEQYF; V: TRBV11-2; J: TRBJ2-7; size: -
CDR3: CASSSGSPEQYF; V: TRBV3-1/TRBV3-2; J: TRBJ2-7; size: -
CDR3: CASSSQGVSAEQYF; V: TRBV7-9; J: TRBJ2-7; size: -
CDR3: CASRRGTEAFF; V: TRBV3-1/TRBV3-2; J: TRBJ1-1; size: -
CDR3: CASSLIVASRGYEQYF; V: TRBV27; J: TRBJ2-7; size: -
CDR3: CASSSTGGGDYGYTF; V: TRBV6-5; J: TRBJ1-2; size: -
CDR3: CATSSRGSTDTQYF; V: TRBV15; J: TRBJ2-3; size: -
CDR3: CASSQGGGGGDEQFF; V: TRBV4-1; J: TRBJ2-1; size: -
CDR3: CASETLGGTYEQYF; V: TRBV6-5; J: TRBJ2-7; size: -
CDR3: CASSQDRAPQAGANEQFF; V: TRBV3-1/TRBV3-2; J: TRBJ2-1; size: -
CDR3: CASSPGGTGGLGQYF; V: TRBV18; J: TRBJ2-7; size: -
CDR3: CASSEAQGASGYTF; V: TRBV6-1; J: TRBJ1-2; size: few
CDR3: CASSETGKDYEQYF; V: TRBV27; J: TRBJ2-7; size: -
CDR3: CASSPTIDRGKEAFF; V: TRBV3-1/TRBV3-2; J: TRBJ1-1; size: -
CDR3: CASSFLREYSYNEQFF; V: TRBV5-6; J: TRBJ2-1; size: -
CDR3: CASSQSLGAYEQYF; V: TRBV4-1; J: TRBJ2-7; size: -
CDR3: CASRAGGNTGELFF; V: TRBV28; J: TRBJ2-2; size: -
CDR3: CASSLRQGMNTEAFF; V: TRBV5-1; J: TRBJ1-1; size: once
CDR3: CASSLALGAHGELFF; V: TRBV5-1; J: TRBJ2-2; size: -
CDR3: CASEDRGSYEQYF; V: TRBV2; J: TRBJ2-7; size: -
CDR3: CASSPRGINTGELFF; V: TRBV7-2; J: TRBJ2-2; size: -
CDR3: CASSYSVYQPQHF; V: TRBV7-6; J: TRBJ1-5; size: -